The 27 T cell receptor beta chains below come from one sample, sequenced in a study of blood T cell repertoires in COVID-19. Clones were read by immunoSEQ multiplex PCR, and TCRdb kept only the in-frame ones, dropping some. The profile shows about 240,000 clones, roughly 85% of them singletons. The specimen sequenced was peripheral blood. The receptors come from a woman under 30 with acute or convalescent COVID-19.

The chain has TRBV19 and TRBJ1-4; D ambiguous. The CDR3 extends over 18 amino acids. The germline V gene encodes CDR1 LNHDA and CDR2 SQIVND (reference sequence). V gave up 3 bases and J gave up 2 bases, with 19 bases separating them. CDR3 loop: CASSIPWPAGQTNEKLFF. CDR3 nucleotide sequence: TGTGCCAGTAGTATCCCTTGGCCCGCAGGTCAGACTAATGAAAAACTGTTTTTT.

This clone was seen a single time. The V gene is TRBV30, the J gene TRBJ2-7; 8 bases fit TRBD1. The trim removed 5 bases at V and 5 bases at J, leaving 8 bases unmatched. In germline, CDR1 is GTSNPN, CDR2 SVGIG (reference sequence). CDR3 size: 13 residues. CDR3 DNA sequence: TGTGCCTGGGCGTTCGGACAGGGCGACGAGCAGTACTTC. It is translated as CAWAFGQGDEQYF.

This clone was found once. This sequence joins TRBV7-6 and TRBJ2-3; TRBD2 matches 9 bases. After removal of 8 bases from V and 3 bases from J, the junction contained 6 bases not matched to a gene. CDR3 length: 14 amino acids. In germline, CDR1 is SGHVS, CDR2 FNYEAQ. The chain's CDR3 is CASGPAGGTDTQYF. Here the CDR3 DNA reads TGTGCCAGCGGGCCAGCGGGAGGAACAGATACGCAGTATTTT.

This chain joins TRBV5-6 and TRBJ2-4; D is possibly TRBD1 (5 bases). The CDR3 has 16 residues. Germline V CDR1 and CDR2: SGHDT, YYEEEE. Trimming took 1 base from V and 6 from J, leaving 17 bases between them. CDR3 DNA sequence: TGTGCCAGCAGCTTGTATGGGGCCAGGGCGAGAAACATTCAGTACTTC. It is translated as CASSLYGARARNIQYF.

The rearrangement uses TRBV19 and TRBJ2-6, with unresolved D. CDR3 size: 16 residues. The germline CDR1 and CDR2 sequences are LNHDA and SQIVND (reference sequence). Trimming removed 5 bases at V and 0 bases at J, with 11 bases between. CDR3 DNA sequence: TGTGCCAGTAGTTCCGTATTCCGCTCTGGGGCCAACGTCCTGACTTTC. This translates into CASSSVFRSGANVLTF. The entire variable domain, with the rest obtained from reference TRBV19 and TRBJ2-6, is as follows: DGGITQSPKYLFRKEGQNVTLSCEQNLNHDAMYWYRQDPGQGLRLIYYSQIVNDFQKGDIAEGYSVSREKKESFPLTVTSAQKNPTAFYLCASSSVFRSGANVLTFGAGSRLTVL.

The rearrangement joins TRBV27 to TRBJ1-1, with D unclear. Per the germline V gene, CDR1 is MNHEY and CDR2 is SMNVEV (reference sequence). The CDR3 runs to 13 residues. Trimming removed 0 bases at V and 6 bases at J, with 8 bases between. Here the CDR3 reads CASSLSARSEAFF. CDR3 sequence (DNA): TGTGCCAGCAGTTTATCGGCCAGATCTGAAGCTTTCTTT.

The chain links TRBV7-2 to TRBJ1-2; 9 positions match TRBD1. This CDR3 region has 13 residues. V shed 6 bases and J 8 bases; nucleotides not matched to a gene: 7. Germline values: CDR1 SGHTA, CDR2 FQGNSA. The CDR3 DNA is TGTGCCAGCAGACTACAGGGGGCGCAGGGCTACACCTTC. This sequence encodes CASRLQGAQGYTF.

The chain carries TRBV15 and TRBJ2-7; the match to TRBD2 covers 8 bases. V shed 0 bases and J 3 bases; nucleotides not matched to a gene: 4. This CDR3 comprises 15 residues. CDR1 is LNHNV, CDR2 YYDKDF, per germline (reference sequence). The CDR3, as DNA: TGTGCCACCAGCAGAGAGCAGCGGGAGATCTACGAGCAGTACTTC. It specifies CATSREQREIYEQYF.

In this sample, this clone turned up once. The gene calls are TRBV11-2 and TRBJ2-7, with 10 bases identical to TRBD2. The CDR3 runs 16 residues. Germline V gene lookup returns CDR1 SGHAT and CDR2 FQNNGV. J gave up 3 bases and V 1 base, and 6 bases lay outside the gene matches. CDR3 nucleotides: TGTGCCAGCAGCTTAGGCTCGGCTAGCGGGAGCTACGAGCAGTACTTC. It translates to CASSLGSASGSYEQYF.

The chain is built from TRBV5-4 and TRBJ2-7; D is possibly TRBD2 (6 bases). Looked up from germline, CDR1 is SGHNT and CDR2 is YYREEE (reference sequence). V lost 5 bases and J 2 bases, leaving 26 bases between the germline ends. The CDR3 covers 18 residues. The CDR3 bases are TGTGCCAGCAGTCCTCTAACGGGGTTTAGCGGTGAAGCCTACGAGCAGTACTTC. Encoded protein: CASSPLTGFSGEAYEQYF.

V is TRBV3-1 (or the pseudogene TRBV3-2) and J is TRBJ2-5, with D maybe TRBD2 (6 bases). The CDR3 is 16 amino acids. The germline gives CDR1 LGHDT, CDR2 YNNKEL (reference sequence). V gave up 5 bases and J gave up 5 bases, with 21 bases separating them. CDR3 amino acids: CASSASTSWSRETQYF. The DNA for the CDR3 is TGTGCCAGCAGCGCGAGTACTAGCTGGTCCCGGGAGACCCAGTACTTC.

As to this clone: One junction end does not reproduce the germline sequence, and a read error may be involved. V and J are TRBV5-4 and TRBJ1-6; D gene unclear. Germline CDR1 reads SGHNT; CDR2 reads YYREEE (reference sequence). The CDR3 length is 16 residues. The CDR3 here is CASSLGGGGYTSPLHF. Written as DNA, the CDR3 is TGTGCCAGCAGCTTGGGTGGAGGCGGGTATACTTCACCCCTCCACTTT.

The chain recombines TRBV5-1 with TRBJ2-2; 7 bases map to TRBD2. Germline V gene sequence: CDR1 SGHRS, CDR2 YFSETQ. The V segment lost 4 bases and the J segment 4 bases; nucleotides outside the gene matches: 16. The CDR3 extends over 18 amino acids. The CDR3 here is CASSLTPPREAPTGELFF. Here the CDR3 DNA reads TGCGCCAGCAGCCTAACCCCCCCCCGGGAGGCCCCCACCGGGGAGCTGTTTTTT.

This clone was counted once. The rearrangement joins TRBV4-3 to TRBJ2-7; 14 nucleotides line up with TRBD2. Germline V CDR1 and CDR2: LGHNA, YSLEER. V lost 4 bases and J lost 0; bases outside the gene matches: 8. The CDR3 covers 18 residues. CDR3 protein: CASSPGLAGVGRSYEQYF. Written as DNA, the CDR3 is TGCGCCAGCAGCCCGGGACTAGCGGGAGTCGGGCGCTCCTACGAGCAGTACTTC.

The chain carries TRBV18 and TRBJ2-1, with D maybe TRBD1 (6 bases). Looked up from germline, CDR1 is KGHSH and CDR2 is LQKENI. The CDR3 contains 17 residues. V was cut by 0 bases and J by 9 bases, with 21 bases left in between. The CDR3 coding sequence is TGTGCCAGCTCACCACCGTCAGGGGCAACGGGTTTTGGTGAGCAGTTCTTC. Translating it yields CASSPPSGATGFGEQFF.

In this sample, this clone turned up a few times. The chain carries TRBV7-9 and TRBJ2-7, with 13 positions matching TRBD2. Germline V CDR1 and CDR2: SEHNR, FQNEAQ (reference sequence). The V segment lost 5 bases and the J segment 5 bases; nucleotides outside the gene matches: 6. The CDR3 covers 15 residues. The DNA of the CDR3 is TGTGCCAGCAGCCGGACTAGCGGGAGTCGGGACGAGCAGTACTTC. Encoded protein: CASSRTSGSRDEQYF.

This sequence joins TRBV25-1 and TRBJ2-6; maybe TRBD1 (5 bases). V shed 3 bases and J shed 0 bases, with 12 bases lying between them. From germline, CDR1 is MGHDK and CDR2 SYGVNS. CDR3 size: 17 residues. The CDR3 loop is CASSDTSTGSGANVLTF. The DNA of the CDR3 is TGTGCCAGCAGTGACACCTCCACAGGCTCTGGGGCCAACGTCCTGACTTTC.

The chain uses TRBV28 and TRBJ1-2, with D maybe TRBD1 (6 bases). The CDR3 has 17 residues. V was pared by 2 bases and J by 8 bases, with 24 bases between. Germline V lookup: CDR1 MDHEN, CDR2 SYDVKM. CDR3 in amino acids: CASSLIGDTTIRGGYTF. DNA of the CDR3: TGTGCCAGCAGTTTAATAGGGGACACTACCATCCGGGGCGGCTACACCTTC.

This chain connects TRBV18 to TRBJ2-7; TRBD1 matches at 11 bases. Germline CDR1 and CDR2: KGHSH and LQKENI. The length of the CDR3 is 17 residues. The junction had 7 bases not matched to a gene; V was cut back by 3 bases and J by 0 bases. CDR3 DNA: TGTGCCAGCTCACCGGCTCCGGGACAGGGGGACTCCTACGAGCAGTACTTC. Translated: CASSPAPGQGDSYEQYF.

The V call is TRBV3-1 (or the pseudogene TRBV3-2), the J call TRBJ2-7; D unclear. Germline CDR1 reads LGHDT; CDR2 reads YNNKEL (reference sequence). The CDR3 covers 15 residues. V lost 6 bases and J lost 6, with 21 bases in between. CDR3 nucleotide sequence: TGTGCCAGCAGTGCTGGGCTTATCGCGTTCTCCGAGCAGTACTTC. Encoded protein: CASSAGLIAFSEQYF.

The gene calls are TRBV29-1 and TRBJ1-2; 7 bases are shared with TRBD1. The CDR3 totals 13 residues. Germline V CDR1 and CDR2: SQVTM, ANQGSEA. V trimming: 7 bases; J trimming: 6 bases; junction bases outside the gene matches: 11. This CDR3 is CSGTLWGQHGYTF. DNA of the CDR3: TGCAGCGGAACCCTATGGGGACAGCATGGCTACACCTTC.

This chain uses TRBV5-5 with TRBJ1-2, with D possibly TRBD1 on 6 matching bases. This CDR3 region has 16 residues. Germline lookup yields CDR1 SGHKS and CDR2 YYEKEE (reference sequence). The ends were cut back, 4 bases at V and 8 bases at J, with 24 bases in the middle. Here the CDR3 DNA reads TGTGCCAGCAGCACCCTTCCGGGCGGGGGCGCGAGGGGCTACACCTTC. Encoded protein: CASSTLPGGGARGYTF.

This chain links TRBV4-3 with TRBJ1-1; 7 bases are a match to TRBD1. Germline assignment: CDR1 LGHNA and CDR2 YSLEER. CDR3 length: 13 amino acids. Germline trimming cut 4 bases from V and 8 bases from J; bases unmatched to any gene: 7. The CDR3: CASSPWTGTEAFF. The CDR3 nucleotides are TGCGCCAGCAGCCCATGGACAGGCACGGAAGCTTTCTTT.

The rearrangement links TRBV19 to TRBJ1-1, with D maybe TRBD1 (5 bases). Germline V gene sequence: CDR1 LNHDA, CDR2 SQIVND (reference sequence). This CDR3 is 15 amino acids long. Trimming pared 6 bases from V and 2 bases from J, leaving 16 bases between. CDR3 DNA sequence: TGTGCCAGTAGGGATGATGGCAGGGTAAACACTGAAGCTTTCTTT. This encodes CASRDDGRVNTEAFF.

The chain employs TRBV12-3 or TRBV12-4 and TRBJ2-2; TRBD2 agrees at 7 bases. The length of the CDR3 is 13 residues. Losses at the gene ends were 2 bases for V and 6 bases for J; bases not matched to a gene: 0. This chain's CDR3 is CASSLLAAGELFF. As DNA, the CDR3 is TGTGCCAGCAGTTTACTAGCGGCCGGGGAGCTGTTTTTT.

The rearrangement links TRBV20-1 to TRBJ1-3, with D possibly TRBD1 on 6 matching bases. Between the trimmed V and J ends, which lost 5 bases and 2 bases, there was a span of 19 bases. Looked up from germline, CDR1 is DFQATT and CDR2 is SNEGSKA (reference sequence). This CDR3 contains 16 residues. The CDR3 here is CSARDRSTSPGNTIYF. CDR3 bases: TGCAGTGCTCGTGACAGGTCAACATCCCCTGGAAACACCATATATTTT.

This chain joins TRBV9 and TRBJ2-5; weak D call: TRBD2 (5 bases). Germline V CDR1 and CDR2: SGDLS, YYNGEE. V was clipped by 3 bases and J by 5 bases, with 17 bases between them. CDR3 size: 15 residues. In nucleotides, the CDR3 is TGTGCCAGCAGCGGGAGGCGAGGGATAGGGGAGACCCAGTACTTC. It codes for CASSGRRGIGETQYF.